This section outlines one T cell receptor (beta chain) sequence together with its context. Its antigen specificity is not known. Base qualities were left out, and no much larger clone turns up one base away. TCRbeta CDR3 regions were amplified from genomic DNA using the immunoSEQ Assay, a bias-controlled multiplex PCR. Per the authors' processing: Within the assay, amplification of reference gene primers was used to estimate how many nucleated cells each sample contained. To quantify the absolute abundance of each unique TCRbeta CDR3 rearrangement, sequence reads were collapsed and filtered. For each sample, productive Simpson clonality was calculated by taking the square root of Simpson's diversity index across productive rearrangements. TCRdb retrieved this table from immuneACCESS and kept in-frame rearrangements only. Not all clones are present; in checked studies, unresolved V genes account for under half, and no reason is known for the remainder. The V and J calls and clone size are taken from that table; D and trimming were inferred from the DNA. The sample data list 50,000 to 60,000 clones, and approximately 88% of these were observed just once. Approximately 3.6% of the sample is in the top ten clones.

The germline V gene provides CDR1 MDHEN and CDR2 SYDVKM. Including cysteine and phenylalanine, the CDR3 has 13 amino acids. Just CDR3 DNA is preserved here, 39 bases in frame from base 1. V is pared back by 5 bases and J by 4 bases, with 8 bases lying between the germline termini. One collaborating source in Seattle enrolled patients during active infection and followed them longitudinally through the course of disease. Collaborating institutions collected whole blood in K2EDTA tubes following their own protocols. Collaborator samples were shipped for TCRbeta analysis as frozen whole blood, isolated PBMCs, or DNA extracted from either sample type. The record originates from a study of blood T cell repertoires in COVID-19 (TCRdb year 2020). With respect to the entire study: Collaborator samples came from the United States, Italy and Spain and covered acute and convalescent phases of COVID-19. The prospective study material was composed of cDNA or gDNA derived from T cells, B-cell-depleted T cells, or PBMCs. The dataset comprised deeply sampled blood TCRbeta repertoires from subjects exposed to, actively infected with, or recovered from COVID-19. The repertoires were made available in a free public database intended to serve as a resource for research on the immune response to SARS-CoV-2. Samples were obtained from the ongoing ImmuneRACE study (first 160 participants) and from some 1,300 subjects provided by 6 global collaborators. The sample metadata nearly always contained a de-identified subject ID, COVID-19 status, age in years and sex. Where available, HLA class I and class II types were obtained from metadata supplied by the sample provider rather than from assay-based typing. General study outcomes and caveats: How much clinical and demographic metadata was included differed by source and by participant, and the metadata was provided uncurated.

The sequenced sample was peripheral blood. Here the chain combines TRBV28 and TRBJ1-4; no D gene is confidently identified. This TCR was sampled from a man between 35 and 55 years old with COVID-19, enrolled during active disease. The CDR3 in this case is CASSPRGNEKLFF. The nucleotide sequence is given as TGTGCCAGCAGTCCTCGGGGTAATGAAAAACTGTTTTTT.